The present T cell receptor (beta chain) was sequenced within a study of Ad26.COV2.S vaccination and SARS-CoV-2 variants. The treatment was: some 19 received Ad26.COV2.S at low or high dose, single or two shots; about 5 received placebo; per-sample allocation not given. Repertoires come from day 63 after the first vaccine or placebo injection. Germline assignment: CDR1 SGHKS and CDR2 YYEKEE (reference sequence). The V gene end was trimmed by 1 base and the J gene end by 4 bases; junction bases not matched to a gene: 2. This CDR3 region has 14 residues. Only in-frame clones appear in the TCRdb table, and some are missing; sequencing was by immunoSEQ multiplex PCR. Found here are hundreds of thousands of clones, roughly nine tenths of them singletons; the top ten hold just over 2.5%.

The sample here was peripheral blood, taken in a trial of Ad26.COV2.S vaccine versus placebo. This chain joins TRBV5-5 and TRBJ2-3; TRBD2 matches at 8 bases. The TCR comes from a person aged 18-60 years who received the Ad26.COV2.S COVID-19 vaccine or a placebo. CDR3 loop: CASSLRGGADTQYF. The CDR3 bases are TGTGCCAGCAGCTTGCGGGGGGGAGCAGATACGCAGTATTTT.